One sample yielded the 22 T cell receptor beta chains listed below, sequenced in a study of shared clonotypes between healthy human individuals (dated by TCRdb to the early 2020s). Libraries were built with the immunoSEQ multiplex PCR assay. Sourced from immuneACCESS, this table was stored by TCRdb with only in-frame sequences that have V and J called. A share of the clones is absent; for the studies checked, an unresolved V gene accounts for under half, and the remainder has no known explanation. Here the sample has 2,500,000 or so clones; around 94% occur a single time. Clones ranked in the top ten supply around 0.14% of the sample. The sample taken for sequencing was naive CD4+ T cells sorted from blood. Per the publication, the cell subset or site label means: CD45RA+ positively selected. The receptor set was obtained from a young man in good health.

V is TRBV30 and J is TRBJ2-3; a weak D match, TRBD2 (6 bases). Trimming took 5 bases from V and 3 from J, leaving 21 bases between them. Germline V gene sequence: CDR1 GTSNPN, CDR2 SVGIG (reference sequence). The CDR3 has 16 residues. CDR3 loop: CAWGPGTGITTDTQYF. The CDR3 DNA reads TGTGCCTGGGGTCCCGGGACTGGGATCACTACAGATACGCAGTATTTT.

V usage is TRBV5-4 and J usage is TRBJ2-3; TRBD2 might be the D (5 bases). Looked up from germline, CDR1 is SGHNT and CDR2 is YYREEE (reference sequence). This CDR3 region has 12 residues. V was trimmed by 4 bases and J by 10 bases, leaving 13 bases between them. In nucleotides, the CDR3 is TGTGCCAGCAGCCGAGGTGCAGCGGCGCAGTATTTT. Its translation: CASSRGAAAQYF.

The chain employs TRBV6-1 and TRBJ1-5; TRBD1 matches 8 bases. The CDR3 has 20 residues. CDR1 and CDR2 from the germline V gene are MNHNS and SASEGT. V was pared by 0 bases and J by 0 bases, with 13 bases of the junction left unmatched. The CDR3 region has the DNA TGTGCCAGCAGTGAAGCTTTAAGGAGGACAGGGCCATATAGCAATCAGCCCCAGCATTTT. Its translation is CASSEALRRTGPYSNQPQHF.

The chain has TRBV19 and TRBJ1-4; TRBD1 matches at 7 bases. V lost 3 bases to trimming and J lost 4 bases; unmatched junction nucleotides: 5. From germline, CDR1 is LNHDA and CDR2 SQIVND (reference sequence). The CDR3 spans 15 residues. CDR3 sequence: CASSMRDRVNEKLFF. Written as DNA, the CDR3 is TGTGCCAGTAGTATGAGGGACAGAGTTAATGAAAAACTGTTTTTT.

Details on this clone: The sample holds other DNA sequences that translate to the same CDR3. The gene calls are TRBV6-1 and TRBJ2-5, with a tentative D call TRBD2 (6 bases). Germline values: CDR1 MNHNS, CDR2 SASEGT. This CDR3 is 13 amino acids long. V was shortened by 6 bases and J by 3 bases, with 11 bases between the two germline ends. The CDR3 nucleotides read TGTGCCAGCAGGCGGGGATTAGAAGAGACCCAGTACTTC. Protein sequence: CASRRGLEETQYF.

This clone was observed once. This sequence joins TRBV2 and TRBJ2-2; D gene ambiguous. The length of the CDR3 is 14 residues. CDR1 is SNHLY and CDR2 is FYNNEI in the germline V gene. The V gene lost 3 bases and the J gene lost 2 bases, with 7 bases spanning the gap. CDR3 loop: CASSEVGNTGELFF. DNA of the CDR3: TGTGCCAGCAGTGAGGTGGGAAACACCGGGGAGCTGTTTTTT. Supplemented by reference TRBV2 and TRBJ2-2, the full variable domain reads EPEVTQTPSHQVTQMGQEVILRCVPISNHLYFYWYRQILGQKVEFLVSFYNNEISEKSEIFDDQFSVERPDGSNFTLKIRSTKLEDSAMYFCASSEVGNTGELFFGEGSRLTVL.

The table lists this clone with a count of one. The chain uses TRBV5-1 and TRBJ2-5; D may be TRBD1 (6 bases). Germline V lookup: CDR1 SGHRS, CDR2 YFSETQ. The CDR3 runs to 16 residues. V was cut by 4 bases and J by 2 bases, with 18 bases left in between. CDR3 loop: CASSLQGSRTQETQYF. As DNA, the CDR3 is TGCGCCAGCAGCCTGCAGGGGAGCCGTACTCAAGAGACCCAGTACTTC.

The V call is TRBV2, the J call TRBJ2-7; 9 nucleotides match TRBD1. Germline assignment: CDR1 SNHLY and CDR2 FYNNEI. CDR3 length equals 14 residues. J lost 2 bases, V lost 4 bases, and 3 bases had no gene match. The CDR3 reads CASSVGTGTYEQYF. CDR3 bases: TGTGCCAGCAGTGTCGGGACAGGGACCTACGAGCAGTACTTC.

This sequence joins TRBV29-1 and TRBJ2-4; tentative D call: TRBD2 (6 bases). Germline V CDR1 and CDR2: SQVTM, ANQGSEA. CDR3 length equals 11 residues. Trimming cost V 3 bases and J 8 bases, with 8 bases left between them. The DNA for the CDR3 is TGCAGCGTTGATGGAGGGGACATTCAGTACTTC. It yields the protein CSVDGGDIQYF. Combining the CDR3 with reference TRBV29-1 and TRBJ2-4 gives the whole variable domain SAVISQKPSRDICQRGTSLTIQCQVDSQVTMMFWYRQQPGQSLTLIATANQGSEATYESGFVIDKFPISRPNLTFSTLTVSNMSPEDSSIYLCSVDGGDIQYFGAGTRLSVL.

This clone was detected only once. This chain connects TRBV6-1 to TRBJ1-5; the match to TRBD1 covers 8 bases. The germline gives CDR1 MNHNS, CDR2 SASEGT. This CDR3 comprises 15 residues. Trimming at V came to 6 bases and at J to 7 bases, leaving 11 bases not matched to a gene. CDR3 nucleotides: TGTGCCAGCAGAGCCGGACAGGGAAACGGCCAGCCCCAGCATTTT. The encoded protein is CASRAGQGNGQPQHF.

J is TRBJ2-1 and V is TRBV7-8; D is possibly TRBD2 (5 bases). The CDR3 extends over 16 amino acids. Germline V CDR1 and CDR2: SGHVS, FQNEAQ. Trimming removed 2 bases at V and 7 bases at J, with 18 bases between. CDR3 bases: TGTGCCAGCAGCTTATCTACCGCCGGGGTTACGAATGAGCAGTTCTTC. Residues: CASSLSTAGVTNEQFF.

V is TRBV5-4 and J is TRBJ2-1; D call uncertain. V lost 3 bases and J lost 7, with 17 bases in between. Looked up from germline, CDR1 is SGHNT and CDR2 is YYREEE (reference sequence). The CDR3 is 15 amino acids. CDR3 in amino acids: CASSSVVTEKNEQFF. CDR3 nucleotides: TGTGCCAGCAGCTCGGTTGTGACGGAAAAGAATGAGCAGTTCTTC.

The rearrangement joins TRBV7-2 to TRBJ1-2; D unresolved. V lost 7 bases and J lost 2, with 11 bases in between. There are 13 residues in the CDR3. Germline V CDR1 and CDR2: SGHTA, FQGNSA. This chain's CDR3 is CASTDDGNYGYTF. As DNA, the CDR3 is TGTGCCAGCACCGACGACGGGAACTATGGCTACACCTTC.

As DNA, the CDR3 is TGTGCCAGCAGTCCCCCGGGACCTAGCCAGTATGGCTACACCTTC. Its protein is CASSPPGPSQYGYTF. The genes are TRBV6-5 and TRBJ1-2; D is perhaps TRBD1 (5 bases). Looked up from germline, CDR1 is MNHEY and CDR2 is SVGAGI. V lost 5 bases to trimming and J lost 5 bases, with 18 bases between them. The CDR3 spans 15 residues.

The rearrangement links TRBV12-5 to TRBJ2-3; 7 bases fit TRBD2. Trimming took 2 bases from V and 3 from J; bases not matched to a gene: 11. Germline CDR1 is LGHNT and CDR2 is FRNRAP. The CDR3 runs to 17 residues. In nucleotides, the CDR3 is TGTGCTAGTGGTTTGTTCCCCCCGGCGGGAGAGACAGATACGCAGTATTTT. Its protein is CASGLFPPAGETDTQYF.

The chain employs TRBV5-5 and TRBJ2-7; D may be TRBD2 (5 bases). Trimming took off 9 bases at V and 2 bases at J, with 21 bases between the two ends. The CDR3 extends over 15 amino acids. From germline, CDR1 is SGHKS and CDR2 YYEKEE (reference sequence). This CDR3 is CAIPSLSTTTYEQYF. CDR3 DNA sequence: TGTGCCATCCCCTCTCTTTCGACTACCACCTACGAGCAGTACTTC.

The chain carries TRBV6-5 and TRBJ2-7; D unresolved. Trimming took 0 bases from V and 6 from J, leaving 12 bases between them. CDR3 length: 14 residues. CDR1 is MNHEY, CDR2 SVGAGI, per germline. The CDR3 loop is CASSYSTGVGEQYF. Written as DNA, the CDR3 is TGTGCCAGCAGTTACTCGACTGGTGTAGGCGAGCAGTACTTC.

Notes on this clone: This sample also contains other DNA sequences that code for the same CDR3. The chain carries TRBV6-1 and TRBJ1-5, with D possibly TRBD1 on 5 matching bases. The CDR3 has 13 residues. Per the germline V gene, CDR1 is MNHNS and CDR2 is SASEGT. Trimming removed 9 bases at V and 0 bases at J, with 9 bases between. The CDR3 nucleotides are TGTGCCAGTTCGACAGTTAGCAATCAGCCCCAGCATTTT. Translating gives CASSTVSNQPQHF.

This sequence joins TRBV4-1 and TRBJ2-2; D remains unclear. Deletions cut 5 bases from V and 6 bases from J, with 10 bases between. Germline V gene lookup returns CDR1 MGHRA and CDR2 YSYEKL. CDR3 length equals 13 residues. CDR3 in DNA: TGCGCCAGCAGCGCTGGGCGCCCCGGGGAGCTGTTTTTT. Protein sequence: CASSAGRPGELFF.

This rearrangement joins TRBV9 to TRBJ2-6; 12 nucleotides match TRBD1. Unmatched junction bases numbered 2, after V lost 3 bases and J lost 4 bases. The germline gives CDR1 SGDLS, CDR2 YYNGEE. This CDR3 is built from 16 residues. This CDR3 is CASSAGQGAGANVLTF. The CDR3, as DNA: TGTGCCAGCAGCGCGGGACAGGGGGCCGGGGCCAACGTCCTGACTTTC.

Note on this clone: Other DNA sequences from this sample encode an identical CDR3 as well. This sequence joins TRBV18 and TRBJ1-3; no clear D gene. Germline V gene sequence: CDR1 KGHSH, CDR2 LQKENI. The CDR3 is 15 amino acids. V was trimmed by 3 bases and J by 0 bases, leaving 9 bases between them. The CDR3 spells CASSPPGYSGNTIYF. Here the CDR3 DNA reads TGTGCCAGCTCACCCCCAGGATACTCTGGAAACACCATATATTTT.

This chain connects TRBV5-6 to TRBJ2-7, with 7 bases lining up with TRBD1. Germline lookup yields CDR1 SGHDT and CDR2 YYEEEE. This CDR3 is 16 amino acids long. After removal of 2 bases from V and 2 bases from J, the junction contained 10 bases not matched to a gene. The DNA for the CDR3 is TGTGCCAGCAGCTTTCTCCAACTGCAGGGGGCCTACGAGCAGTACTTC. Amino acid sequence: CASSFLQLQGAYEQYF.